This TCR beta chain was captured in a study of cytomegalovirus exposure and HLA in healthy donors. The PCR employed 60 Vbeta primers together with 13 Jbeta primers. Assay: immunoSEQ multiplex PCR; the TCRdb copy retains only in-frame clones and omits some. Of under 200,000 clones in the sample, roughly four fifths were seen once. Study-wide results and caveats: Later work showed greater clonal expansion in HLA-associated TCR beta chains than in equally common others. Common viral pathogens were later found to be apparently linked to several of the most significant clusters. In an earlier analysis, about 87% or about 30%: the productive usage of most TCR beta V segments.

This clone appeared a single time. Its antigen is unidentified. The V end was cut by 2 bases, the J end by 1 base, with 8 bases between. In germline, CDR1 is KGHSH, CDR2 LQKENI. This CDR3 is built from 14 residues. Healthy bone marrow donors made up the cohort. The rearrangement links TRBV18 to TRBJ1-1; D perhaps matches TRBD1 (5 bases). The sample comprised PBMCs. This TCR came from a woman in her late teens or twenties in good health and CMV-seronegative. This chain's CDR3 is CASSPTGWNTEAFF. As DNA, the CDR3 is TGTGCCAGCTCACCAACAGGATGGAACACTGAAGCTTTCTTT.